This passage covers 11 T cell receptor beta chains from one sample sequenced in a study of cytomegalovirus exposure and HLA in healthy donors. PCR employed 60 Vbeta and 13 Jbeta primers. Data came from immunoSEQ multiplex PCR; TCRdb stores just in-frame clones and leaves some out. This sample carries approximately 180,000 clones, about an eighth of them seen once, and the ten largest clones take less than 8.5%. The sequenced material came from PBMCs. These receptors were obtained from a man between 45 and 60 years old in good health and CMV-seropositive.

This clone was recorded a few times. This rearrangement joins TRBV6-5 to TRBJ2-1; TRBD2 is a possible D gene (6 bases). The germline V and J ends were trimmed by 5 bases and 10 bases, with 9 bases remaining between them. The CDR3 sequence is 11 residues long. Per the germline V gene, CDR1 is MNHEY and CDR2 is SVGAGI. CDR3 loop: CASSPGGEQFF. The CDR3 DNA reads TGTGCCAGCAGTCCCGGAGGGGAGCAGTTCTTC.

V is TRBV19 and J is TRBJ2-2; 8 nucleotides align to TRBD2. In germline, CDR1 is LNHDA, CDR2 SQIVND (reference sequence). V dropped 5 bases and J dropped 7; count of bases not matched to a gene: 6. CDR3 length: 14 residues. CDR3 sequence reads: CASSAGTRIGELFF. Written as DNA, the CDR3 is TGTGCCAGTAGTGCAGGGACTAGGATCGGGGAGCTGTTTTTT. Complete variable domain (other parts from reference TRBV19 and TRBJ2-2): DGGITQSPKYLFRKEGQNVTLSCEQNLNHDAMYWYRQDPGQGLRLIYYSQIVNDFQKGDIAEGYSVSREKKESFPLTVTSAQKNPTAFYLCASSAGTRIGELFFGEGSRLTVL.

The rearrangement uses TRBV18 and TRBJ1-2; 7 bases are shared with TRBD1. J lost 8 bases, V lost 2 bases, and 8 bases had no gene match. The germline gives CDR1 KGHSH, CDR2 LQKENI. The CDR3 spans 14 residues. CDR3 nucleotide sequence: TGTGCCAGCTCACCAACAGGGGTTGGTCGCGGCTACACCTTC. This encodes CASSPTGVGRGYTF.

This sequence joins TRBV6-5 and TRBJ2-7; tentatively, D is TRBD1 (7 bases). The CDR3 covers 13 residues. Trimming took off 4 bases at V and 7 bases at J, with 14 bases between the two ends. The germline CDR1 and CDR2 sequences are MNHEY and SVGAGI. For the CDR3, the DNA is TGTGCCAGCAGTTCCTCACAGGGGAGGGAGCAGTACTTC. Protein: CASSSSQGREQYF.

This clone was counted between two and nine times. The chain employs TRBV25-1 and TRBJ2-3; 10 bases align to TRBD2. Per the germline V gene, CDR1 is MGHDK and CDR2 is SYGVNS. This CDR3 contains 14 residues. V lost 6 bases to trimming and J lost 1 base; unmatched junction nucleotides: 1. CDR3 sequence reads: CASSTSGGTDTQYF. In DNA, the CDR3 is TGTGCCAGCAGCACTAGCGGGGGCACAGATACGCAGTATTTT.

The chain carries TRBV5-1 and TRBJ1-1, with 10 bases fitting TRBD1. The CDR3 covers 16 residues. CDR1 and CDR2 from the germline V gene are SGHRS and YFSETQ. Unmatched junction bases numbered 10, after V lost 4 bases and J lost 4 bases. CDR3 amino acids: CASSLGQGGMATEAFF. CDR3 nucleotide sequence: TGCGCCAGCAGCCTAGGACAGGGGGGTATGGCCACTGAAGCTTTCTTT.

The V call is TRBV29-1, the J call TRBJ1-1; TRBD1 matches at 12 bases. Trimming took 3 bases from V and 1 from J; bases not matched to a gene: 9. Germline-derived CDR1 and CDR2 are SQVTM and ANQGSEA. The CDR3 runs to 17 residues. The CDR3 loop is CSVELPGQGARNTEAFF. As DNA, the CDR3 is TGCAGCGTTGAGCTACCGGGACAGGGGGCGCGGAACACTGAAGCTTTCTTT.

This clone was seen a few times. V gene TRBV7-8 combines with J gene TRBJ1-5; unclear D gene. The ends were cut back, 2 bases at V and 6 bases at J, with 11 bases in the middle. The V gene's germline CDR1 is SGHVS and CDR2 FQNEAQ. The CDR3 sequence is 14 residues long. The CDR3 reads CASSLIRSGQPQHF. DNA for the CDR3: TGTGCCAGCAGCTTAATTCGGAGCGGTCAGCCCCAGCATTTT.

The rearrangement links TRBV5-1 to TRBJ2-5; 13 bases map to TRBD2. Germline-derived CDR1 and CDR2 are SGHRS and YFSETQ. CDR3 length: 15 amino acids. The V gene end was trimmed by 1 base and the J gene end by 4 bases; junction bases not matched to a gene: 1. The CDR3 DNA reads as TGCGCCAGCAGCTTGACTAGCGGGGGGGGAGAGACCCAGTACTTC. Its translation is CASSLTSGGGETQYF.

This clone was seen more than once but under ten times. This chain connects TRBV27 to TRBJ1-5; maybe TRBD1 (5 bases). Trimming stripped 3 bases from V and 1 base from J, with 16 bases between. Germline CDR1 is MNHEY and CDR2 is SMNVEV (reference sequence). The CDR3 loop spans 17 amino acids. In DNA form, the CDR3 reads TGTGCCAGCAGTTTGTTGGGGGGAGTATTGAGCAATCAGCCCCAGCATTTT. Its translation is CASSLLGGVLSNQPQHF.

Ten or more counts support this clone. Other DNA sequences from this sample encode an identical CDR3 as well. The chain joins TRBV5-6 to TRBJ2-7; TRBD1 is a possible D gene (5 bases). The V end lost 1 base, the J end lost 4 bases, and 6 bases lay between the germline ends. This CDR3 has 12 residues. Germline CDR1 reads SGHDT; CDR2 reads YYEEEE. The CDR3, as DNA: TGTGCCAGCAGCTTGAGGGGTTACGAGCAGTACTTC. Protein: CASSLRGYEQYF. Combining the CDR3 with reference TRBV5-6 and TRBJ2-7 gives the whole variable domain DAGVTQSPTHLIKTRGQQVTLRCSPKSGHDTVSWYQQALGQGPQFIFQYYEEEERQRGNFPDRFSGHQFPNYSSELNVNALLLGDSALYLCASSLRGYEQYFGPGTRLTVT.